A selection of T cell receptor beta chains follows, all from one sample in a study of blood T cell repertoires in COVID-19. Assay: immunoSEQ multiplex PCR; the TCRdb copy retains only in-frame clones and omits some. The profile covers roughly 250,000 clones, with about four fifths appearing a single time and roughly a tenth taken by the ten largest. The sample taken for sequencing was peripheral blood. The receptors derive from a woman of 80 years or more with acute or convalescent COVID-19. The CDR3 runs from the conserved cysteine through the conserved F or W. A D gene is named only where the DNA matches it firmly. Clone size is not always given. Where it is, it says once, few, many or a class for expanded clones.

D	J	size	V	DNA	CDR3
.	TRBJ2-5	.	TRBV15	TGTGCCACCAGCAGAGACAGGGGCGGGCAAGAGACCCAGTACTTC	CATSRDRGGQETQYF
.	TRBJ2-7	.	TRBV20-1	TGCAGTGCTCCAAGAGGGAGCGAGCAGTACTTC	CSAPRGSEQYF
TRBD2	TRBJ2-3	.	TRBV5-1	TGCGCCAGCAGCTCCAGACTAGCGGGGGAAACAGATACGCAGTATTTT	CASSSRLAGETDTQYF
.	TRBJ1-2	.	TRBV19	TGTGCCAGTAGTATAGACCCGACAGGTCCTTTGAATGGCTACACCTTC	CASSIDPTGPLNGYTF
.	TRBJ1-2	few	TRBV9	TGTGCCAGCGGGCGGGGGAGGTCCAATGGCTACACCTTC	CASGRGRSNGYTF
.	TRBJ1-5	once	TRBV5-1	TGCGCCAGCTACCGGCCCGCAGGGCCCAATCAGCCCCAGCATTTT	CASYRPAGPNQPQHF
.	TRBJ1-2	few	TRBV18	TGTGCCAGCTCACCATCCTCAGGGCTCGGCTATGGCTACACCTTC	CASSPSSGLGYGYTF
.	TRBJ2-5	.	TRBV7-8	TGTGCCAGCAGCTGGGGGGGGCGGCATGAGACCCAGTACTTC	CASSWGGRHETQYF
.	TRBJ2-7	few	TRBV6-5	TGTGCCAGCAGTTACGGGTCGGGACTGAGATCCTACGAGCAGTACTTC	CASSYGSGLRSYEQYF
.	TRBJ1-6	.	TRBV11-2	TGTGCCAGCAGCTTAGGTGCGAGCTCCTATAATTCACCCCTCCACTTT	CASSLGASSYNSPLHF
.	TRBJ2-2	.	TRBV24-1	TGTGCCACCAGGGGGCCCACCGGGGAGCTGTTTTTT	CATRGPTGELFF
TRBD1	TRBJ1-5	.	TRBV2	TGTGCCAGCTCCTCGACGTCAGGGGGTCAGCCCCAGCATTTT	CASSSTSGGQPQHF
.	TRBJ2-4	once	TRBV18	TGTGCCAGCTCACCCGACAGAGGCGACTCCAAAAACATTCAGTACTTC	CASSPDRGDSKNIQYF
TRBD2	TRBJ2-7	.	TRBV19	TGTGCCAGTAAAGAGGGGACTAGCGGATCCTACGAGCAGTACTTC	CASKEGTSGSYEQYF
.	TRBJ1-6	once	TRBV2	TGTGCCAGCAGTGCGGAACAGGGATCCAATTCACCCCTCCACTTT	CASSAEQGSNSPLHF
.	TRBJ2-5	.	TRBV24-1	TGTGCCACCAGTGACCCCCGACAGGACGAGACCCAGTACTTC	CATSDPRQDETQYF
TRBD1	TRBJ1-2	.	TRBV5-4	TGTGCCAGCAGCGGGGGACAGTCTATCTATGGCTACACCTTC	CASSGGQSIYGYTF
.	TRBJ1-1	.	TRBV3-1/TRBV3-2	TGTGCCAGCAGCCAAGATGGCAGGGCAAACACTGAAGCTTTCTTT	CASSQDGRANTEAFF
TRBD1	TRBJ2-1	.	TRBV28	TGTGCCAGCAGTTTAGTTGTTGGGACAGCATACAATGAGCAGTTCTTC	CASSLVVGTAYNEQFF
TRBD1	TRBJ2-2	.	TRBV7-9	TGTGCCAGCAGCCCCAAGGGACAGGGGGCGACCGGGGAGCTGTTTTTT	CASSPKGQGATGELFF
.	TRBJ1-5	.	TRBV4-1	TGCGCCAGCAGCTCATACGGGACATCTAATCAGCCCCAGCATTTT	CASSSYGTSNQPQHF